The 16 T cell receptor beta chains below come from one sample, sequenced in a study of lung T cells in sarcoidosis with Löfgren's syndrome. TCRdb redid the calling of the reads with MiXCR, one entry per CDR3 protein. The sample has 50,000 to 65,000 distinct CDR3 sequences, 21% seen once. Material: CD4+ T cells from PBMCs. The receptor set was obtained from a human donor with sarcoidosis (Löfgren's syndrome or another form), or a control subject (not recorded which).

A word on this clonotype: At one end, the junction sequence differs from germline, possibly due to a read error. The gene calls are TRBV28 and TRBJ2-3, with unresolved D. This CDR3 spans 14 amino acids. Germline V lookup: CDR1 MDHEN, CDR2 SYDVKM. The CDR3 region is CASSLSRPADTQYF. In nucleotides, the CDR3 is TGTGCCAGCAGTTTAAGCAGGCCCGCAGATACGCAATATTTT.

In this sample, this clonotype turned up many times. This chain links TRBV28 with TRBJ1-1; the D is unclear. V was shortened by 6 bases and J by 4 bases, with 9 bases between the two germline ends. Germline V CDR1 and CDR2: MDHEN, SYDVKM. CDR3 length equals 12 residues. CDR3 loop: CASSRSLTEAFF. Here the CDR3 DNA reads TGTGCCAGCAGCCGATCGCTCACTGAAGCTTTCTTT.

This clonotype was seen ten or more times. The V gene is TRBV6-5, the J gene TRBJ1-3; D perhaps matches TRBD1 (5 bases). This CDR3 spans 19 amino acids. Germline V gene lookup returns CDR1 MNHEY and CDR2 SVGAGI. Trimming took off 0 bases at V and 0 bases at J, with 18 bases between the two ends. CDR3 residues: CASSYSLEGRLSSGNTIYF. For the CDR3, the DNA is TGTGCCAGCAGTTACTCACTCGAGGGACGACTTTCCTCTGGAAACACCATATATTTT.

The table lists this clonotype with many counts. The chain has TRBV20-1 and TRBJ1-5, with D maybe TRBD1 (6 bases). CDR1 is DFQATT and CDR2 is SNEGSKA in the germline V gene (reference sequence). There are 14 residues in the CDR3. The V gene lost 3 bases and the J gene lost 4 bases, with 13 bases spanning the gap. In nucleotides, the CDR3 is TGCAGTGCTAGGCCTACAGGGAGAAATCAGCCCCAGCATTTT. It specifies CSARPTGRNQPQHF.

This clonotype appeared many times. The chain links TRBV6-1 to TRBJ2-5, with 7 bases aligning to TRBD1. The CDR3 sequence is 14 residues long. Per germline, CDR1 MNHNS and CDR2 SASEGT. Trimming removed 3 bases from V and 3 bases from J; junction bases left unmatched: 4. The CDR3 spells CASSERTGEETQYF. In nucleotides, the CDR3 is TGTGCCAGCAGTGAGCGGACAGGCGAAGAGACCCAGTACTTC.

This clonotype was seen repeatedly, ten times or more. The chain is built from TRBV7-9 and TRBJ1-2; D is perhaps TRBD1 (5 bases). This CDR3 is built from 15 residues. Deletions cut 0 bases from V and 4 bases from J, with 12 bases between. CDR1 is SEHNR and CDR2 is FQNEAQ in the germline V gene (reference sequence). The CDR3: CASSLAGDGGYGYTF. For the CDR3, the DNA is TGTGCCAGCAGCTTAGCAGGGGACGGTGGCTATGGCTACACCTTC.

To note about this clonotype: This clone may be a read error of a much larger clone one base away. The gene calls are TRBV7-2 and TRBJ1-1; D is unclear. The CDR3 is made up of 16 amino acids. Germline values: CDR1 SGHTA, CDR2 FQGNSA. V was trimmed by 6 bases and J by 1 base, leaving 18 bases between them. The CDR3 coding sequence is TGTACCAGCAGTTATAGTTGGGCCGCACCGAACACTGAAGCTTTCTTT. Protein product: CTSSYSWAAPNTEAFF.

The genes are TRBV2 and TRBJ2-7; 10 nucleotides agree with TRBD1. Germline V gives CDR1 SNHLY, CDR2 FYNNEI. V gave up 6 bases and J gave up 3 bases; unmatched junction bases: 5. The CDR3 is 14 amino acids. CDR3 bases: TGTGCCAGCAGCACGACAGGGGGCATCTACGAGCAGTACTTC. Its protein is CASSTTGGIYEQYF.

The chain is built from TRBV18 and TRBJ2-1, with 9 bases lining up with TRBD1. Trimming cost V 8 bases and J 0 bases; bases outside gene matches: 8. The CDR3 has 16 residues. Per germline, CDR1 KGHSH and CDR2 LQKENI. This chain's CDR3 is CASKGQGSNSYNEQFF. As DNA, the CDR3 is TGTGCCAGCAAAGGACAGGGGTCAAACTCCTACAATGAGCAGTTCTTC.

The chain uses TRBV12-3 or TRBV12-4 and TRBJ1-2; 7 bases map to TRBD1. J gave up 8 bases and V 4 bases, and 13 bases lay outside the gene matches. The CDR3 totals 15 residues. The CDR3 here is CASSWAGGTSGGYTF. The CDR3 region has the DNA TGTGCCAGCAGTTGGGCAGGGGGGACAAGCGGAGGCTACACCTTC.

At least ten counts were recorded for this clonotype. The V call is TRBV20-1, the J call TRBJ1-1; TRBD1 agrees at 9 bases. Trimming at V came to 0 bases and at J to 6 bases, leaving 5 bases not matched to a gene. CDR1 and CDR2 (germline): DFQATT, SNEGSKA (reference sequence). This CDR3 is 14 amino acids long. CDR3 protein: CSARESGQGPEAFF. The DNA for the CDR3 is TGCAGTGCTAGAGAATCGGGACAGGGACCTGAAGCTTTCTTT.

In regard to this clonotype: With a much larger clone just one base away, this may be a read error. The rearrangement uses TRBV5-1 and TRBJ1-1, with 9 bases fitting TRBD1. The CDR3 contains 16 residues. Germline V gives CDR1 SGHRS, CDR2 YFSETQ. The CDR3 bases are TGCGCCAACAGCTTGGGACAGGGACTTTTGAACACTGAAGCTTTCTTT. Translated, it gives CANSLGQGLLNTEAFF.

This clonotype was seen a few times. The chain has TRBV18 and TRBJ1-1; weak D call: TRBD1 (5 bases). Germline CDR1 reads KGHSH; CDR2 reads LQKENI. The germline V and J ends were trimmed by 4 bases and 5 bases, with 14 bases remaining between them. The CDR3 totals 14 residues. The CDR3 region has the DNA TGTGCCAGCTCACTTACGACGGAGGGGACTGAAGCTTTCTTT. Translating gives CASSLTTEGTEAFF. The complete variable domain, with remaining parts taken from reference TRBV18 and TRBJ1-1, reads NAGVMQNPRHLVRRRGQEARLRCSPMKGHSHVYWYRQLPEEGLKFMVYLQKENIIDESGMPKERFSAEFPKEGPSILRIQQVVRGDSAAYFCASSLTTEGTEAFFGQGTRLTVV.

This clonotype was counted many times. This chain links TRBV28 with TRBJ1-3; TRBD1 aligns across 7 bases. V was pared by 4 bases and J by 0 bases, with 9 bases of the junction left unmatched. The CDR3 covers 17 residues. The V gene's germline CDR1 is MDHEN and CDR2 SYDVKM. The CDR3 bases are TGTGCCAGCAGTTCAACGACAGGGACCTACTCTGGAAACACCATATATTTT. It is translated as CASSSTTGTYSGNTIYF.

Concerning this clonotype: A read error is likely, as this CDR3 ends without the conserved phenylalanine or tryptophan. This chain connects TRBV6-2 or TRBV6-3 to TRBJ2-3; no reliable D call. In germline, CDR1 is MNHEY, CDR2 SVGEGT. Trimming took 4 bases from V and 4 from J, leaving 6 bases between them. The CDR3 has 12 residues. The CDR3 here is CASSCRPDTQYS. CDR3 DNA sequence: TGTGCCAGCAGTTGTAGACCAGATACGCAGTATTCT.

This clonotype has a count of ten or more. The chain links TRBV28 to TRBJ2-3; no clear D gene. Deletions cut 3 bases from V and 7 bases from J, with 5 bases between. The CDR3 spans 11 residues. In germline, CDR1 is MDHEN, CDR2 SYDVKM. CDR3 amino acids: CASSLANTQYF. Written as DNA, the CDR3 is TGTGCCAGCAGTTTGGCGAATACGCAGTATTTT.